This T cell receptor (beta chain) emerged from a study of T-cell reconstitution after alpha-beta-depleted transplantation in children. Germline V CDR1 and CDR2: SGHDT, YYEEEE. Trimming removed 1 base at V and 1 base at J, with 12 bases between. The CDR3 spans 16 residues. TCRbeta library preparation incorporated unique molecular identifiers. One entry per CDR3 protein, called by TCRdb with MiXCR from the PCR reads. The data show nearly 400,000 distinct CDR3 sequences, with around 21% seen just once and about 3.8% held by the top ten. The sample was PBMCs from the stem cell graft donor, taken from the stem cell graft. This receptor was identified in a human donor who donated a stem cell graft to a child with acute myeloid leukemia. The chain employs TRBV5-6 and TRBJ1-5; D not certain. The CDR3 nucleotides read TGTGCCAGCAGCTTGAGGGCCCTCGGAAGCAATCAGCCCCAGCATTTT. Protein sequence: CASSLRALGSNQPQHF.